This is a list of T cell receptor beta chains from one sample in a study of T-cell memory formation after mild COVID-19. TCRdb re-called the 5' RACE reads with MiXCR, one entry per CDR3 protein. The sample records 200,000 to 250,000 distinct CDR3 sequences, over 9% being singletons. Sequencing was done on a sample of PBMCs or a T cell subset sorted from them (not recorded which). These receptors all come from a young man who had mild COVID-19 (a few samples of this study predate the infection). Cell type and time point are not known. CDR3s include the opening cysteine and the closing phenylalanine or tryptophan. D genes are given only for firm matches. Only part of the rows carry a size: once, few, many, or a class if the clone is expanded.

d_call: .; clone_size: .; v_call: TRBV20-1; j_call: TRBJ1-4; cdr3_aa: CSANGFGVATNEKLFF; cdr3_nt: TGCAGTGCTAACGGCTTTGGCGTAGCAACTAATGAAAAACTGTTTTTT
d_call: .; clone_size: few; v_call: TRBV28; j_call: TRBJ2-3; cdr3_aa: CASSPSGGPHLYTQYF; cdr3_nt: TGTGCCAGCAGCCCCTCTGGGGGGCCGCATTTGTATACGCAGTATTTT
d_call: .; clone_size: .; v_call: TRBV18; j_call: TRBJ1-2; cdr3_aa: CASTKPQSHVPGENYGYTF; cdr3_nt: TGTGCCAGCACCAAGCCGCAAAGCCACGTTCCAGGGGAAAACTATGGCTACACCTTC
d_call: TRBD1; clone_size: .; v_call: TRBV6-5; j_call: TRBJ1-6; cdr3_aa: CASRTGGEGNSPLHF; cdr3_nt: TGTGCCAGCAGGACAGGGGGCGAAGGCAATTCACCCCTCCACTTT
d_call: TRBD1; clone_size: .; v_call: TRBV4-3; j_call: TRBJ1-6; cdr3_aa: CASSQEGGQANSPLHF; cdr3_nt: TGCGCCAGCAGCCAAGAAGGCGGACAGGCAAATTCACCCCTCCACTTT
d_call: TRBD2; clone_size: .; v_call: TRBV7-2; j_call: TRBJ2-5; cdr3_aa: CASSLGVAGGPGETQYF; cdr3_nt: TGTGCCAGCAGCTTGGGGGTAGCGGGGGGGCCCGGGGAGACCCAGTACTTC
d_call: .; clone_size: .; v_call: TRBV5-1; j_call: TRBJ2-7; cdr3_aa: CASSSGRSYEQYF; cdr3_nt: TGCGCCAGCAGCTCGGGACGTTCCTACGAGCAGTACTTC
d_call: .; clone_size: few; v_call: TRBV7-9; j_call: TRBJ1-2; cdr3_aa: CASTVPLRGADYGYTF; cdr3_nt: TGTGCCAGCACCGTTCCGCTACGGGGGGCGGACTATGGCTACACCTTC
d_call: TRBD1; clone_size: .; v_call: TRBV9; j_call: TRBJ2-1; cdr3_aa: CASSVVDRETYNEQFF; cdr3_nt: TGTGCCAGCAGCGTAGTAGACAGGGAAACCTACAATGAGCAGTTCTTC
d_call: .; clone_size: few; v_call: TRBV20-1; j_call: TRBJ2-3; cdr3_aa: CSARASGRVGGTDTQYF; cdr3_nt: TGCAGTGCTAGAGCATCAGGCAGGGTAGGGGGCACAGATACGCAGTATTTT
d_call: .; clone_size: .; v_call: TRBV6-6; j_call: TRBJ1-1; cdr3_aa: CASGGANTEAFF; cdr3_nt: TGTGCCAGCGGAGGGGCGAACACTGAAGCTTTCTTT